Listed below are T cell receptor beta chains from one sample, sequenced in a study of Graves' ophthalmopathy and Graves' hyperthyroidism. TCRdb recomputed calls from the multiplex PCR reads with MiXCR, one row per CDR3 protein. The sample lists around 1,000,000 distinct CDR3 sequences; about 38% were seen once. The sample was peripheral blood or thyroid tissue (not recorded which). These receptors all stem from an adult man with Graves' hyperthyroidism. The CDR3 runs from the conserved cysteine through the conserved F or W. The D gene is left open where the match is weak.

TRBJ2-5 | TRBV2 | TRBD1 | CASGGPEDRGRQETQYF
TRBJ1-5 | TRBV19 | . | CASSMGAGMNQPQHF
TRBJ2-7 | TRBV5-1 | TRBD2 | CASSLGWGGNEQYF
TRBJ1-2 | TRBV6-5 | . | CASSYQGADRYGYTF
TRBJ2-7 | TRBV4-3 | TRBD1 | CASSQDRETGYYEQYF
TRBJ1-1 | TRBV10-3 | TRBD1 | CAISERGTGDTEAFF
TRBJ2-7 | TRBV29-1 | . | CSVAGDTISHEQYF
TRBJ1-6 | TRBV10-3 | . | CAAGAGSSYNSPLHF
TRBJ1-2 | TRBV27 | TRBD1 | CASSERQGRDGYTF
TRBJ1-1 | TRBV29-1 | . | CSVDSMNTEAFF
TRBJ1-4 | TRBV9 | . | CASRPLRGRGEKLLF
TRBJ1-1 | TRBV5-6 | TRBD1 | CASSPQGSPNTEAFF
TRBJ1-1 | TRBV4-2 | . | CASSQDLGGRRNTEAFF
TRBJ1-1 | TRBV5-4 | TRBD1 | CASSFWTGGDTEAFF
TRBJ2-7 | TRBV11-2 | . | CASSLAGRGWDEQYF
TRBJ1-2 | TRBV29-1 | TRBD1 | CSVEQGAEGYTF
TRBJ1-6 | TRBV2 | . | CASSEHPVNSPLHF
TRBJ2-7 | TRBV13 | . | CASSLRASREQYF
TRBJ1-5 | TRBV9 | . | CASSQDRNRPQHF
TRBJ2-6 | TRBV4-3 | . | CASSQVGTNSGANVLTF
TRBJ1-5 | TRBV5-1 | . | CASRGGHNQPQHF
TRBJ2-7 | TRBV2 | . | CASSLAGASEQYF
TRBJ2-7 | TRBV10-1 | . | CASSTGTFDRGEQYF
TRBJ1-2 | TRBV2 | TRBD1 | CASNRDRAGRGYTF
TRBJ1-5 | TRBV20-1 | . | CSARRRVGQPQHF
TRBJ2-5 | TRBV13 | . | CASSLPSQGWETQCF
TRBJ2-5 | TRBV25-1 | TRBD2 | CASDTSGRADETQYF
TRBJ1-2 | TRBV4-1 | . | CASSQASGDGYTF
TRBJ2-7 | TRBV7-9 | . | CASSPLARLEEQYF
TRBJ2-2 | TRBV10-3 | . | CAISSLPQNTGELFF